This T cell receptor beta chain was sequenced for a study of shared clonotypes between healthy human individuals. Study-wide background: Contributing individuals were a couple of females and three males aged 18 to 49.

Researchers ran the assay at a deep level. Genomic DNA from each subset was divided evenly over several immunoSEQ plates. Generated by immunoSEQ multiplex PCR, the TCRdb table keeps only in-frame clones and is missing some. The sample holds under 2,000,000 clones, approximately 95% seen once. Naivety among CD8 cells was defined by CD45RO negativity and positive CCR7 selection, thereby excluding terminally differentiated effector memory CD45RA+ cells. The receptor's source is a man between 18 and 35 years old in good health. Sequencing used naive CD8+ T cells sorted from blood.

The CDR3 DNA reads TGTGCCAGCAGTTTATTGGGCAGGATCTACGAGCAGTACTTC. This encodes CASSLLGRIYEQYF. The rearrangement joins TRBV27 to TRBJ2-7; no clear D gene. Trimming took 1 base from V and 3 from J, leaving 10 bases between them. Germline V gene lookup returns CDR1 MNHEY and CDR2 SMNVEV (reference sequence). The CDR3 runs 14 residues.